This TCR beta chain emerged from a study of T cells after yellow fever vaccination. About the research overall: For low cell numbers, libraries were made with SMART-Seq v4 Ultra Low Input. Study-wide results and caveats: Booster samples showed a return of most primary-vaccination clones (around 96% CD4, approximately 85% CD8). It was the secondary response that reached its peak faster, day 5 versus 15, but it was weaker.

A process of 5'RACE template switching, which added a universal primer site and UMIs, was used to make TCR cDNA. TCRdb fed the 5' RACE reads into MiXCR, producing one record per CDR3 protein. The sample includes hundreds of thousands of distinct CDR3 sequences, approximately 13% of them seen just once. In regard to this clonotype: Its antigen is currently unknown.

CDR3 length: 14 amino acids. Germline V gene sequence: CDR1 MNHEY, CDR2 SMNVEV (reference sequence). Trimming took 5 bases from V and 3 from J; bases not matched to a gene: 4. This sample comprised PBMCs, obtained on the day of the yellow fever booster vaccination. The origin of this receptor is a man aged 25 to 40 who received the YFV17D yellow fever vaccine. The rearrangement joins TRBV27 to TRBJ2-1; TRBD1 matches at 7 bases. CDR3 DNA: TGTGCCAGCAGTACAGGGGCTTACTACAATGAGCAGTTCTTC. Amino acid sequence: CASSTGAYYNEQFF.